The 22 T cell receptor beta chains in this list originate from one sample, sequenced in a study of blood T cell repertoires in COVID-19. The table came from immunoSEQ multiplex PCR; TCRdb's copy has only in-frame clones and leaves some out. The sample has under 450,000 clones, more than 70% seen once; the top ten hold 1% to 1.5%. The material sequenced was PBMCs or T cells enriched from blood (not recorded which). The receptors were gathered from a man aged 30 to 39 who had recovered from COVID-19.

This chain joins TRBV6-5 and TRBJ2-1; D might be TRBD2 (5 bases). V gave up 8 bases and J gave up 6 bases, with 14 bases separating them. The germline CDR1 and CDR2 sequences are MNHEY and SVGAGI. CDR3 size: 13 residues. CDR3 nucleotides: TGTGCCAGCGCCTCTACTAGTTTCAATGAGCAGTTCTTC. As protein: CASASTSFNEQFF.

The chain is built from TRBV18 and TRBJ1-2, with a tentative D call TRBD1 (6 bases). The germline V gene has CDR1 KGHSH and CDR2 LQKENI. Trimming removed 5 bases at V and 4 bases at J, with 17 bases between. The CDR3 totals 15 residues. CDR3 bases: TGTGCCAGCTCAGCGATATCGGACAGAACCTATGGCTACACCTTC. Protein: CASSAISDRTYGYTF.

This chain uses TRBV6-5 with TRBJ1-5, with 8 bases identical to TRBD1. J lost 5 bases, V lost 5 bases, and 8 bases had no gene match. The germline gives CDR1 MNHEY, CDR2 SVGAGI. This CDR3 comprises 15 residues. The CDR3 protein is CASSPRQGLHQPQHF. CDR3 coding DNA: TGTGCCAGCAGTCCAAGACAGGGGCTCCATCAGCCCCAGCATTTT.

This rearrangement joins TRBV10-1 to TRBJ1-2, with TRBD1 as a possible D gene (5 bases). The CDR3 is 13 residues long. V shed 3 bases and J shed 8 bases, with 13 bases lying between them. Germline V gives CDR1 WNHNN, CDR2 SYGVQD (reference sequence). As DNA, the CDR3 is TGCGCCAGCAGTGACGGAGGGACGGGCGGCTACACCTTC. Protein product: CASSDGGTGGYTF.

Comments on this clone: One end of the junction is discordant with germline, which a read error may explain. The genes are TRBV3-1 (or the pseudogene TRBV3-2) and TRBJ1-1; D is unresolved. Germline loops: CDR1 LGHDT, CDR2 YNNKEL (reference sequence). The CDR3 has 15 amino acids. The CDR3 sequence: CASSQAAVMNTEAFF. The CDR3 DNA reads TGTGCCAGCAGTCAAGCCGCAGTCATGAACACTGAAGCTTTCTTT.

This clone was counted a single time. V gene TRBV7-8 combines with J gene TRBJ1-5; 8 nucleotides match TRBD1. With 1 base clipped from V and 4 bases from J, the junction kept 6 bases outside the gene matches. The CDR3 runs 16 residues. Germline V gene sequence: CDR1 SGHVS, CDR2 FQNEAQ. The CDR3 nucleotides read TGTGCCAGCAGCTTAGAGGGGACAGGATCAAATCAGCCCCAGCATTTT. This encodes CASSLEGTGSNQPQHF.

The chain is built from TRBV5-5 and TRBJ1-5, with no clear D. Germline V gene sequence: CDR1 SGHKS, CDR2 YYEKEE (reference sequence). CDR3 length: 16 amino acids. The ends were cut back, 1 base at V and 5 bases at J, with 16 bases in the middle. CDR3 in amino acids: CASSLSEVRSDQPQHF. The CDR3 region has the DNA TGTGCCAGCAGCTTGAGTGAGGTGAGGTCCGATCAGCCCCAGCATTTT.

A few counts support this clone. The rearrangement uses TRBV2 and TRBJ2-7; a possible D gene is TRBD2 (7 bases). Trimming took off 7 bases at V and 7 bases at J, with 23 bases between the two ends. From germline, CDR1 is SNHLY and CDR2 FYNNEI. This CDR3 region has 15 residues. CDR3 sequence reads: CASTQGGGGLGEQYF. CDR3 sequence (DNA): TGTGCCAGCACCCAAGGGGGGGGCGGCTTGGGGGAGCAGTACTTC.

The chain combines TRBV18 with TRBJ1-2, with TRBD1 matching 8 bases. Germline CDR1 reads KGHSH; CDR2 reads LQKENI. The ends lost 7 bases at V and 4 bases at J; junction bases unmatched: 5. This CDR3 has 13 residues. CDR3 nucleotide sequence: TGTGCCAGCTACCCAGGGGGCGGCTATGGCTACACCTTC. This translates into CASYPGGGYGYTF.

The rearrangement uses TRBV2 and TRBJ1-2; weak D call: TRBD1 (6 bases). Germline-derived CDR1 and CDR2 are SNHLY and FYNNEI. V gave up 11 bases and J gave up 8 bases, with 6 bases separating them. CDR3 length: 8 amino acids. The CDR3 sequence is CAQGGYTF. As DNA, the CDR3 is TGTGCCCAGGGGGGCTACACCTTC.

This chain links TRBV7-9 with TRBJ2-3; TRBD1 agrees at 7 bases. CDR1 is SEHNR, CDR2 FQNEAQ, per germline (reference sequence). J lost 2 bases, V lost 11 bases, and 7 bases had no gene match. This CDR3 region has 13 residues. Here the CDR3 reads CASTGPNTDTQYF. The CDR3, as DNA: TGTGCCTCGACAGGGCCTAACACAGATACGCAGTATTTT.

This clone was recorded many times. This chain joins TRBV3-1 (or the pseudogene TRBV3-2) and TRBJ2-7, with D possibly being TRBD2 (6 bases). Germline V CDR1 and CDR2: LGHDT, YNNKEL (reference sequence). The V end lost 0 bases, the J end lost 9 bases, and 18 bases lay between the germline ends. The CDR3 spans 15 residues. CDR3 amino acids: CASSQEVVGLSPQYF. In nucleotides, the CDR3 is TGTGCCAGCAGCCAAGAAGTGGTGGGACTCAGTCCGCAGTACTTC.

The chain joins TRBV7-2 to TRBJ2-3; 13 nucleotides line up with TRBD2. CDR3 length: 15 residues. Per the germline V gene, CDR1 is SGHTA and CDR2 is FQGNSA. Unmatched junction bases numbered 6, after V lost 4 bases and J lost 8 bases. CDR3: CASSSTSGGAGTQYF. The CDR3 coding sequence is TGTGCCAGCAGCTCCACTAGCGGGGGGGCTGGTACGCAGTATTTT.

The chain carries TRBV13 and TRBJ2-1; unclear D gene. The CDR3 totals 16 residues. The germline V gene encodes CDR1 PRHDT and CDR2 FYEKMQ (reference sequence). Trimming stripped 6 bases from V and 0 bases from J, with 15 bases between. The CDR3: CASSAGGSFSYNEQFF. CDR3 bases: TGTGCCAGCAGTGCCGGCGGTTCATTCTCCTACAATGAGCAGTTCTTC.

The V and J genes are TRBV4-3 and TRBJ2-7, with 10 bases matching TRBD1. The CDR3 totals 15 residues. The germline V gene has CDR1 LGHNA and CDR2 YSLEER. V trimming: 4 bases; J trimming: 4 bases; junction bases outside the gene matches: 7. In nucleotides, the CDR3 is TGCGCCAGCAGCCGGGGGGACAGGGGTTTGTACGAGCAGTACTTC. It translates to CASSRGDRGLYEQYF.

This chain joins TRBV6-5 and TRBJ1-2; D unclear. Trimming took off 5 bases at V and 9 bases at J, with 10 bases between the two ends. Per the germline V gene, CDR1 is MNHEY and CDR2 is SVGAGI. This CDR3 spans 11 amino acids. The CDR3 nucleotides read TGTGCCAGCAGTCTTTACACGAGCTACACCTTC. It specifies CASSLYTSYTF.

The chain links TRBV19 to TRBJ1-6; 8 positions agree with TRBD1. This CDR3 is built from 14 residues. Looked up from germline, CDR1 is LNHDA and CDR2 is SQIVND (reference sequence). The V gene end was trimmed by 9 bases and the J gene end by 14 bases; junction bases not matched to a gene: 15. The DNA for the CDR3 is TGTGCCAGCTCAATGGACAGGGCCCTCGGGACCCTCCACTTT. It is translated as CASSMDRALGTLHF.

This CDR3 is CASRKGTGDYGYTF. CDR3 DNA sequence: TGTGCCAGTAGGAAGGGGACAGGGGACTATGGCTACACCTTC. The chain couples TRBV19 to TRBJ1-2; 10 bases map to TRBD1. CDR1 and CDR2 from the germline V gene are LNHDA and SQIVND (reference sequence). The CDR3 is 14 amino acids. Trimming took 6 bases from V and 3 from J; bases not matched to a gene: 4.

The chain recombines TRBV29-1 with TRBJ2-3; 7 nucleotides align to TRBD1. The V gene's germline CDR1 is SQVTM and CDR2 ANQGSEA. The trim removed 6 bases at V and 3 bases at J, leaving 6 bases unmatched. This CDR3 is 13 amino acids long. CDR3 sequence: CSVRQGLTDTQYF. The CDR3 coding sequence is TGCAGCGTGAGACAGGGTCTGACAGATACGCAGTATTTT.

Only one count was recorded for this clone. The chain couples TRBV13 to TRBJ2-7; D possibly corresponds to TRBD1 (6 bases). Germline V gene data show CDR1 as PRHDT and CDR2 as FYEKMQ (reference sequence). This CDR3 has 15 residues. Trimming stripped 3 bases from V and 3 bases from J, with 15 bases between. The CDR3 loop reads CASSFSMGANYEQYF. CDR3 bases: TGTGCCAGCAGCTTCAGCATGGGGGCCAACTACGAGCAGTACTTC. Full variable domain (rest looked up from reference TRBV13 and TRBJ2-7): AAGVIQSPRHLIKEKRETATLKCYPIPRHDTVYWYQQGPGQDPQFLISFYEKMQSDKGSIPDRFSAQQFSDYHSELNMSSLELGDSALYFCASSFSMGANYEQYFGPGTRLTVT.

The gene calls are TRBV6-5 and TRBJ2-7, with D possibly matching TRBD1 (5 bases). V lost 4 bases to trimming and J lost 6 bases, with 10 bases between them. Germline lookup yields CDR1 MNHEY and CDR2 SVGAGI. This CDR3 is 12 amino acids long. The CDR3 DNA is TGTGCCAGCAGTTTGCAGGGTGGCGAGCAGTACTTC. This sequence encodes CASSLQGGEQYF.

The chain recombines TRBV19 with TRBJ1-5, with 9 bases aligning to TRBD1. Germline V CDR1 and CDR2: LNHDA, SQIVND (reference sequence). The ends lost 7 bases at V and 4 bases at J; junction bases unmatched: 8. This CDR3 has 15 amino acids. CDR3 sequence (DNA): TGTGCCAGTACACCCGACAGGGGGACGAATCAGCCCCAGCATTTT. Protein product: CASTPDRGTNQPQHF.